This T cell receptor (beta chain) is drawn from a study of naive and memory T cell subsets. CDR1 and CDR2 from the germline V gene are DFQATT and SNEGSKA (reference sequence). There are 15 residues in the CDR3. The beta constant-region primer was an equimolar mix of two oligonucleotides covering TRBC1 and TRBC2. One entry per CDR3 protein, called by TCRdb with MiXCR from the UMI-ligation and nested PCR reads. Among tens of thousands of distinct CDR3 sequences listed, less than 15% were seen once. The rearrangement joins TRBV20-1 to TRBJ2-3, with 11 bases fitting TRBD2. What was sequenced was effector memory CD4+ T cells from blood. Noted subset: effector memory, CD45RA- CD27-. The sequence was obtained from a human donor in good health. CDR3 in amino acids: CRLLAGDGGTDTQYF. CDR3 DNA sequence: TGCCGGCTACTAGCGGGAGACGGAGGCACAGATACGCAGTATTTT.